Listed below are T cell receptor beta chains from one sample, sequenced in a study of blood T cell repertoires in COVID-19. Some clones are missing from TCRdb's copy, which holds only in-frame ones; the method was immunoSEQ multiplex PCR. The top ten clones hold about 2.9% of a sample with fewer than 350,000 clones, around 81% of them seen once. The sample comprised peripheral blood. The source is an older woman with active or convalescent COVID-19. The CDR3 runs from the conserved cysteine through the conserved F or W. D genes are given only for firm matches. The size field is filled for only some rows; it gives once, few, many or a size class.

.	TRBJ2-1	TRBD2	TRBV19	CASSIFTGLADNEQFF	TGTGCCAGTAGTATTTTTACGGGACTAGCGGACAATGAGCAGTTCTTC
.	TRBJ2-5	.	TRBV3-1/TRBV3-2	CASSQSKVRTSQETQYF	TGTGCCAGCAGCCAATCCAAAGTTCGGACATCCCAAGAGACCCAGTACTTC
.	TRBJ1-1	TRBD1	TRBV29-1	CGTGGDTEAFF	TGCGGAACAGGGGGGGACACTGAAGCTTTCTTT
.	TRBJ2-3	.	TRBV7-9	CASSSTRQEFTDTQYF	TGTGCCAGCAGCTCTACCCGACAGGAGTTCACAGATACGCAGTATTTT
.	TRBJ2-3	.	TRBV3-1/TRBV3-2	CASSRLGGGTDTQYF	TGTGCCAGCAGCCGATTAGGGGGAGGCACAGATACGCAGTATTTT
.	TRBJ2-7	TRBD1	TRBV3-1/TRBV3-2	CASSQDTGGHYEQYF	TGTGCCAGCAGCCAAGATACAGGGGGACACTACGAGCAGTACTTC
few	TRBJ2-7	TRBD2	TRBV7-2	CASSLRGGLAAGEQYF	TGTGCCAGCAGCTTAAGGGGTGGACTAGCGGCCGGCGAGCAGTACTTC
many	TRBJ2-7	.	TRBV5-1	CASRGSSYEQYF	TGCGCCAGCAGGGGCTCTTCGTACGAGCAGTACTTC
many	TRBJ2-2	.	TRBV7-9	CASSLGGTSNTGELFF	TGTGCCAGCAGCTTAGGGGGGACATCCAACACCGGGGAGCTGTTTTTT
.	TRBJ1-3	TRBD1	TRBV9	CASSVEQGYSGNTIYF	TGTGCCAGCAGCGTAGAACAGGGGTACTCTGGAAACACCATATATTTT
.	TRBJ2-2	TRBD1	TRBV19	CASREGTGGTGELFF	TGTGCCAGTAGAGAAGGGACAGGTGGCACCGGGGAGCTGTTTTTT
.	TRBJ2-3	TRBD2	TRBV11-3	CASSPRTSGGARDTQYF	TGTGCCAGCAGCCCCAGGACTAGCGGGGGGGCAAGAGATACGCAGTATTTT
once	TRBJ2-7	TRBD1	TRBV5-5	CASSLHIGQGAYEQYF	TGTGCCAGCAGCTTGCATATCGGACAGGGCGCCTACGAGCAGTACTTC
.	TRBJ2-5	.	TRBV5-8	CASRGQGETQYF	TGTGCCAGCAGGGGCCAGGGAGAGACCCAGTACTTC
.	TRBJ2-7	.	TRBV5-1	CASSLEPGEQYF	TGCGCCAGCAGCTTGGAACCGGGCGAGCAGTACTTC
.	TRBJ2-7	TRBD1	TRBV15	CATSRDRDSSYEQYF	TGTGCCACCAGCAGAGACCGGGACAGCTCCTACGAGCAGTACTTC
.	TRBJ2-3	.	TRBV11-2	CASSLGLATTDTQYF	TGTGCCAGCAGCTTAGGTCTAGCGACCACAGATACGCAGTATTTT
.	TRBJ2-3	TRBD2	TRBV20-1	CSASVLAGGTDTQYF	TGCAGTGCTAGTGTACTAGCGGGGGGCACAGATACGCAGTATTTT
.	TRBJ2-3	.	TRBV12-3/TRBV12-4	CASSLKRDTQYF	TGTGCCAGCAGCCTCAAGCGAGATACGCAGTATTTT
once	TRBJ1-2	.	TRBV12-3/TRBV12-4	CASSFGGAYGYTF	TGTGCCAGCAGTTTCGGGGGAGCCTATGGCTACACCTTC
.	TRBJ1-2	TRBD1	TRBV5-1	CASSFSQGAGYGYTF	TGCGCCAGCAGCTTCAGCCAGGGGGCCGGCTATGGCTACACCTTC
.	TRBJ2-7	.	TRBV6-7	CASSYKSSGAYEQYF	TGTGCCAGCAGTTACAAGTCTTCCGGGGCCTACGAGCAGTACTTC
once	TRBJ2-2	.	TRBV19	CASSADVGGNTGELFF	TGTGCCAGTAGTGCGGACGTGGGAGGGAACACCGGGGAGCTGTTTTTT
.	TRBJ1-1	.	TRBV6-1	CASSERKWMGGLTEAFF	TGTGCCAGCAGTGAACGAAAGTGGATGGGGGGGCTCACTGAAGCTTTCTTT
few	TRBJ1-1	TRBD1	TRBV12-5	CASGPTGGLNTEAFF	TGTGCTAGTGGACCTACAGGGGGCCTGAACACTGAAGCTTTCTTT
.	TRBJ2-3	.	TRBV11-3	CASSLNLPSDTQYF	TGTGCCAGCAGCTTGAACTTACCCTCAGATACGCAGTATTTT
.	TRBJ1-2	.	TRBV25-1	CASSEPGIYGYTF	TGTGCCAGCAGTGAACCGGGGATCTATGGCTACACCTTC
.	TRBJ2-1	.	TRBV6-2/TRBV6-3	CASSTEEIRNEQFF	TGTGCCAGCAGTACCGAGGAGATACGGAATGAGCAGTTCTTC
.	TRBJ1-2	TRBD1	TRBV7-3	CASSGRTGVVGYTF	TGTGCCAGCAGCGGAAGGACAGGGGTTGTGGGCTACACCTTC
.	TRBJ1-1	.	TRBV11-2	CASSLTDRSAEAFF	TGTGCCAGCAGCTTGACCGACAGATCTGCTGAAGCTTTCTTT
few	TRBJ2-7	TRBD1	TRBV18	CASSLGQGYEQYF	TGTGCCAGCTCACTAGGACAGGGCTACGAGCAGTACTTC
few	TRBJ1-2	.	TRBV6-6	CASSEVLYGYTF	TGTGCCAGCAGCGAGGTCCTCTATGGCTACACCTTC
.	TRBJ2-5	TRBD1	TRBV4-1	CASSLLTGVETQYF	TGCGCCAGCAGCCTATTGACAGGGGTAGAGACCCAGTACTTC
.	TRBJ2-7	.	TRBV4-1	CASSQREGVYEQYF	TGCGCCAGCAGCCAAAGGGAGGGGGTCTACGAGCAGTACTTC
.	TRBJ1-4	TRBD1	TRBV4-1	CASSQDPDRGHDEKLFF	TGCGCCAGCAGCCAAGACCCCGACAGGGGGCATGATGAAAAACTGTTTTTT
once	TRBJ1-1	.	TRBV5-5	CASSLGQGNLNTEAFF	TGTGCCAGCAGCTTAGGGCAGGGAAACCTGAACACTGAAGCTTTCTTT
.	TRBJ2-3	TRBD2	TRBV6-5	CASRRAGADTDTQYF	TGTGCCAGCAGGCGAGCGGGGGCCGATACAGATACGCAGTATTTT
once	TRBJ1-4	TRBD1	TRBV5-6	CASSYESGTGNEKLFF	TGTGCCAGCAGCTACGAATCCGGGACAGGGAATGAAAAACTGTTTTTT
.	TRBJ1-3	.	TRBV9	CASSVGATGSGNTIYF	TGTGCCAGCAGCGTAGGCGCTACAGGATCTGGAAACACCATATATTTT
.	TRBJ1-1	.	TRBV6-5	CASSYRPRGPLTFF	TGTGCCAGCAGTTACAGGCCCAGGGGACCCTTAACTTTCTTT
.	TRBJ2-3	TRBD2	TRBV5-1	CASSSAGTSGDTDTQYF	TGCGCCAGCAGCTCCGCCGGGACTAGCGGGGACACAGATACGCAGTATTTT
.	TRBJ1-1	TRBD1	TRBV18	CASSPLDRDTEAFF	TGTGCCAGCTCACCCCTTGACAGGGACACTGAAGCTTTCTTT
once	TRBJ1-5	.	TRBV7-6	CASSLESGAGNQPQHF	TGTGCCAGCAGCTTAGAATCAGGGGCTGGGAATCAGCCCCAGCATTTT
.	TRBJ2-5	TRBD2	TRBV4-3	CASSQALTSGDSQETQYF	TGCGCCAGCAGCCAAGCTCTGACTAGCGGGGATTCCCAAGAGACCCAGTACTTC
.	TRBJ2-3	TRBD2	TRBV11-2	CASSLVGTSGVFTDTQYF	TGTGCCAGCAGCTTAGTTGGGACTAGCGGGGTTTTTACAGATACGCAGTATTTT
.	TRBJ2-3	TRBD2	TRBV6-2/TRBV6-3	CASRPSGGDRDTQYF	TGTGCCAGCAGGCCTAGCGGGGGGGACCGAGATACGCAGTATTTT
.	TRBJ1-2	TRBD1	TRBV6-5	CASSYSGTGSHGYTF	TGTGCCAGCAGTTACTCGGGGACAGGCAGCCATGGCTACACCTTC
.	TRBJ1-2	.	TRBV28	CASSLSQGPGYTF	TGTGCCAGCAGTTTATCTCAGGGGCCCGGCTACACCTTC
.	TRBJ2-2	.	TRBV9	CASSVRDKANTGELFF	TGTGCCAGCAGCGTACGCGACAAGGCGAACACCGGGGAGCTGTTTTTT
.	TRBJ1-1	.	TRBV7-8	CASSRQENTEAFF	TGTGCCAGCAGCCGACAGGAGAACACTGAAGCTTTCTTT
.	TRBJ1-5	TRBD1	TRBV4-3	CASSPNRGSNQPQHF	TGCGCCAGCAGCCCAAACAGGGGGAGCAATCAGCCCCAGCATTTT
.	TRBJ2-6	.	TRBV11-2	CASSLRSSGANVLTF	TGTGCCAGCAGCTTACGGAGCTCTGGGGCCAACGTCCTGACTTTC
.	TRBJ2-3	.	TRBV6-1	CASSEDRFTDTQYF	TGTGCCAGCAGTGAAGACAGGTTCACAGATACGCAGTATTTT